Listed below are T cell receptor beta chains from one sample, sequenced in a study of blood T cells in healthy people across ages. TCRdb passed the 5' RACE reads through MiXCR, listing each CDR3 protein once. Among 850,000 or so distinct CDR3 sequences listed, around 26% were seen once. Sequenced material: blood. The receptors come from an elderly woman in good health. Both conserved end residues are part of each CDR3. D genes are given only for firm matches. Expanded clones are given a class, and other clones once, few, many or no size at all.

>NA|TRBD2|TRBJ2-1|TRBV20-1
CSAIRGRVGNEQFF
TGCAGTGCTATTCGCGGGAGGGTCGGCAATGAGCAGTTCTTC
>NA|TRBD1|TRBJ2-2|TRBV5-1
CASSARTGGRTGELFF
TGCGCCAGCAGCGCCAGGACAGGGGGCCGGACCGGGGAGCTGTTTTTT
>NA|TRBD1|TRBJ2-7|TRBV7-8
CASSSDTGGSYNEQYF
TGTGCCAGCAGCTCAGATACAGGGGGCTCCTACAATGAGCAGTACTTC
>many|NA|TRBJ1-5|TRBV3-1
CASSQGGNQPQHF
TGTGCCAGCAGCCAAGGCGGCAATCAGCCCCAGCATTTT
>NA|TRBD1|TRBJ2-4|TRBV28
CASSSQGTVAKNIQYF
TGTGCCAGCAGTTCTCAGGGGACAGTAGCCAAAAACATTCAGTACTTC
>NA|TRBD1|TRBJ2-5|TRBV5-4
CASSRQGTAQETQYF
TGTGCCAGCAGCCGCCAAGGGACAGCCCAAGAGACCCAGTACTTC
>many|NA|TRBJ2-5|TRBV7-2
CASSLDGRQETQYF
TGTGCCAGCAGCTTAGATGGTAGACAAGAGACCCAGTACTTC
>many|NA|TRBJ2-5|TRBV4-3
CASSQDRWETQYF
TGCGCCAGCAGCCAAGACCGGTGGGAGACCCAGTACTTC
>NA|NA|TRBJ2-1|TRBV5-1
CASRVEEVNYNEQFF
TGTGCCAGCAGGGTCGAAGAGGTAAACTACAATGAGCAGTTCTTC
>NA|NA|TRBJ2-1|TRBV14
CASSQGLLHEQFF
TGTGCCAGCAGCCAAGGGCTCCTTCATGAGCAGTTCTTC
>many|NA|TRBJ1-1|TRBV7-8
CASSARQTADMNTEAFF
TGTGCCAGCAGCGCGAGACAGACAGCCGACATGAACACTGAAGCTTTCTTT
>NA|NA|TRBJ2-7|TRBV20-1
CSARVRGARIYEQYF
TGCAGTGCTAGAGTACGGGGGGCGCGGATCTACGAGCAGTACTTC
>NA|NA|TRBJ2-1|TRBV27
CASSRLGGGNNEQFF
TGTGCCAGCAGCCGACTTGGTGGGGGCAACAATGAGCAGTTCTTC
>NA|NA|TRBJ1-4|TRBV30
CAWSRTVTTNEKLFF
TGTGCCTGGAGTCGTACGGTTACAACTAATGAAAAACTGTTTTTT
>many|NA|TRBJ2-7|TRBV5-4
CASSPGGRTYEQYF
TGTGCCAGCAGCCCTGGAGGCAGAACCTACGAGCAGTACTTC
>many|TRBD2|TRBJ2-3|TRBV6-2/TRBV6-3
CASRLAGGPADTQYF
TGTGCCAGCAGATTAGCGGGGGGCCCCGCAGATACGCAGTATTTT
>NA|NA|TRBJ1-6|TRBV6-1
CASKEGGNSPLHF
TGTGCCAGCAAAGAAGGCGGTAATTCACCCCTCCACTTT
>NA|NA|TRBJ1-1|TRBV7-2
CVSSPQHDRNTEAFF
TGTGTCAGTAGCCCGCAACACGACCGGAACACTGAAGCTTTCTTT
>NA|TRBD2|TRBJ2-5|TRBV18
CAGSPGGRRETQYF
TGTGCCGGCTCACCGGGAGGGCGTCGAGAGACCCAGTACTTC
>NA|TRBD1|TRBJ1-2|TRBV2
CASRSSRDSYGYTF
TGTGCCAGCAGATCAAGCCGGGACAGCTATGGCTACACCTTC
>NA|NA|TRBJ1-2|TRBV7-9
CASSLVPSGENGYTF
TGTGCCAGCAGCTTAGTCCCGTCCGGGGAGAATGGCTACACCTTC
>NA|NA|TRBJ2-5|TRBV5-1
CASSRDGTQYF
TGCGCCAGCAGCCGAGACGGGACCCAGTACTTC
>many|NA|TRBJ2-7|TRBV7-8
CASLASGTGHYEQYF
TGTGCCAGCCTAGCTTCCGGGACGGGCCATTACGAGCAGTACTTC
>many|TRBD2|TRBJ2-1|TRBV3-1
CASSQVGSGGPKNEQFF
TGTGCCAGCAGCCAAGTGGGAAGCGGGGGGCCCAAGAATGAGCAGTTCTTC
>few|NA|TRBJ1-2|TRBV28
CASSFRRGATTYGYTF
TGTGCCAGCAGTTTCCGGCGGGGGGCTACAACCTATGGCTACACCTTC
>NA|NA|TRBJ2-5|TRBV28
CASSFFAGPQETQYF
TGTGCCAGCAGTTTTTTTGCGGGACCCCAAGAGACCCAGTACTTC
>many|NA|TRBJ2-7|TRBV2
CASSERTPSEQYF
TGTGCCAGCAGTGAACGGACCCCTTCCGAGCAGTACTTC
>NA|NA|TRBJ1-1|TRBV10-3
CAIRLGENTEGFF
TGTGCCATCAGGCTAGGGGAGAACACTGAAGGTTTCTTT
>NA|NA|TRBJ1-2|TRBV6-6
CASSYLSTADNYGYTF
TGTGCCAGCAGTTACTTATCTACCGCCGATAACTATGGCTACACCTTC
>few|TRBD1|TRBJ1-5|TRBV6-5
CASSPDRGEKPQHF
TGTGCCAGCAGCCCCGACAGGGGAGAGAAGCCCCAGCATTTT
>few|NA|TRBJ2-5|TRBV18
CASSRTTCGIGEQYF
TGTGCCAGCTCGCGCACGACTTGCGGCATAGGAGAGCAGTACTTC
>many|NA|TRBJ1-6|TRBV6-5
CASSRNRVNSPLHF
TGTGCCAGCAGCCGCAACAGGGTTAATTCACCCCTCCACTTT
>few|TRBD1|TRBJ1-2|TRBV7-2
CASSPRGGQGSYGYTF
TGTGCCAGCAGCCCACGAGGGGGACAGGGATCCTATGGCTACACCTTC
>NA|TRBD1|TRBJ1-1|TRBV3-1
CASSQYRTGRNTEAFF
TGTGCCAGCAGCCAATATAGGACAGGGCGGAACACTGAAGCTTTCTTT
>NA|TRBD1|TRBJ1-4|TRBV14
CASSRWTGSQEKLFF
TGTGCCAGCAGCCGATGGACAGGGTCACAAGAAAAACTGTTTTTT
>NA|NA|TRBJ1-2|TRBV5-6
CASSPTWGALNYGYTF
TGTGCCAGCAGCCCAACCTGGGGGGCTCTTAACTATGGCTACACCTTC
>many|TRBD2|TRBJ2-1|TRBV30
CAWGLAGGNEQFF
TGTGCCTGGGGACTAGCGGGGGGCAATGAGCAGTTCTTC
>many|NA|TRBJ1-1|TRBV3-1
CASSTPGAEAFF
TGTGCCAGCAGTACCCCCGGGGCTGAAGCTTTCTTT
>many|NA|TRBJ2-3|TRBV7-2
CASSLAMGPLADTQYF
TGTGCCAGCAGCTTAGCGATGGGACCTCTCGCAGATACGCAGTATTTT
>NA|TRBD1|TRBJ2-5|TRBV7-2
CASSIDRGPQEAQYF
TGTGCTAGCAGCATCGACAGGGGGCCTCAAGAGGCCCAGTACTTC
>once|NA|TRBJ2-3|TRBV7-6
CVSSLSPSADTQYF
TGTGTCAGCAGCTTAAGTCCTTCGGCCGATACGCAGTATTTT
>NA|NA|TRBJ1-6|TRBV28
CASSLSWAGNSPLHF
TGTGCCAGCAGTCTGAGCTGGGCCGGCAATTCACCCCTCCACTTT
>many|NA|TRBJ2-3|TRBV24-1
CATSEPRTRPGTQYF
TGTGCCACCAGTGAACCCAGGACACGGCCGGGTACGCAGTATTTT
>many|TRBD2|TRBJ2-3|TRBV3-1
CASSPSTGTSGTDTQYF
TGTGCCAGCAGCCCGAGCACCGGGACTAGCGGCACAGATACGCAGTATTTT
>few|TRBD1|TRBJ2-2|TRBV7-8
CASSYPTLGQPNTGELFF
TGTGCCAGCAGTTACCCAACCCTGGGACAGCCGAACACCGGGGAGCTGTTTTTT
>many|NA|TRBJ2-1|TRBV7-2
CASSLARVHRRFF
TGTGCCAGCAGCTTAGCGCGGGTCCATAGGCGGTTCTTC
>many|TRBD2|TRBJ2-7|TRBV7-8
CASSLISSVGTSGAYEQYF
TGTGCCAGCAGTCTTATATCGTCAGTCGGGACTAGCGGCGCCTACGAGCAGTACTTC
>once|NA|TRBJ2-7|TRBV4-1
CASSQSIQGGRSYEQYF
TGCGCCAGCAGCCAGTCCATCCAGGGCGGACGTTCCTACGAGCAGTACTTC
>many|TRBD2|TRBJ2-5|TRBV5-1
CASSFQGLAVETQYF
TGCGCCAGCAGCTTTCAGGGACTAGCAGTGGAGACCCAGTACTTC
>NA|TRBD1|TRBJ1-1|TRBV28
CASRGQGAEKSTEAFF
TGTGCCAGCAGGGGACAGGGGGCAGAAAAGAGCACTGAAGCTTTCTTT
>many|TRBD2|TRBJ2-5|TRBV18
CASSPPTGGGETQYF
TGTGCCAGCTCACCGCCGACGGGAGGAGGGGAGACCCAGTACTTC
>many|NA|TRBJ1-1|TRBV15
CATSRGMNTEAFF
TGTGCCACCAGCAGAGGGATGAACACTGAAGCTTTCTTT
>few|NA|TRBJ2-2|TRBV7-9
CASSPIRTENTGELFF
TGTGCCAGCAGCCCCATCAGGACAGAGAACACCGGGGAGCTGTTTTTT
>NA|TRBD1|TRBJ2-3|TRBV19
CASSTPGQGVPDTQYF
TGTGCCAGTAGTACCCCAGGACAGGGAGTTCCGGATACGCAGTATTTT
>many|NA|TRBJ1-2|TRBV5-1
CASSLAPDKNYTF
TGCGCCAGCAGCTTGGCCCCGGACAAAAACTACACCTTC
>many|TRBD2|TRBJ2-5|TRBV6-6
CASSNLAGGSETQYF
TGTGCCAGCAGTAACCTAGCGGGGGGGTCGGAGACCCAGTACTTC
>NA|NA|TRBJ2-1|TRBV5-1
CASSPRKEETQFF
TGCGCCAGCAGCCCCCGCAAGGAAGAGACCCAGTTCTTC
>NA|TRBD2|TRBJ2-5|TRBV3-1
CASSWGLADYNEQYF
TGTGCCAGCAGCTGGGGACTAGCGGACTACAATGAGCAGTACTTC
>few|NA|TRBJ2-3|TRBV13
CASSPPSTVGSDTQYF
TGTGCCAGCAGCCCCCCATCGACTGTCGGCTCAGATACGCAGTATTTT
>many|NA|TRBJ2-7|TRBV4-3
CASSQDLPGGALAGEQYF
TGCGCCAGCAGCCAAGATTTACCGGGGGGCGCGTTAGCCGGCGAGCAGTACTTC